This entry concerns a single T cell receptor beta chain. Original analysis: Estimation of nucleated cell counts relied on the amplification of reference gene primers. Profiled with immunoSEQ multiplex PCR; TCRdb holds only in-frame clones, not every one. V and J calls and clone size come straight from that table; D and trimming were deduced from the DNA. In the table there are approximately 97,000 clones, more than 75% of which are singletons. Per germline, CDR1 LGHDT and CDR2 YNNKEL (reference sequence). V shed 0 bases, J shed 2 bases, and the junction held 5 bases outside the gene matches. The CDR3 covers 17 residues. This entry belongs to a study of blood T cell repertoires in COVID-19.

V and J are TRBV3-1 (or the pseudogene TRBV3-2) and TRBJ2-3; 10 bases agree with TRBD1. The TCR comes from a man between 60 and 75 years old with active or convalescent COVID-19. Sequenced material: peripheral blood. CDR3 protein: CASSQEGTGVITDTQYF. The CDR3 DNA reads TGTGCCAGCAGCCAAGAGGGGACAGGGGTGATCACAGATACGCAGTATTTT.